Included here is one T cell receptor (beta chain) sequence, with context. Its antigen is still unknown. Enrolled ophthalmopathy patients presented with a Clinical Activity Score of at least 3, a NOSPECS grade of at least 4, and disease duration under 3 months. Amplified regions were TCR beta CDR3 sequences from RNA transcripts. A first-round RT-PCR of the TCR CDR3 used the HTBI primer set. Each CDR3 protein is one row after TCRdb ran MiXCR on the multiplex PCR reads. Found here are over 400,000 distinct CDR3 sequences, 22% of them singletons; the top ten hold about half. The sample is drawn from a study of T cells in Graves' hyperthyroidism and ophthalmopathy. Trimming removed 6 bases at V and 6 bases at J, with 21 bases between. The CDR3 length is 16 residues. The germline V gene has CDR1 MNHNS and CDR2 SASEGT. Study-wide results and limits: A 13 V-J signature model discriminated ophthalmopathy versus stable hyperthyroidism. The model foresaw ophthalmopathy a median 6.5 months prior to onset.

This sequence joins TRBV6-1 and TRBJ2-1; D might be TRBD1 or TRBD2, each matching 6 bases. The sequencing sample was made of blood. This TCR was recovered from a woman between 65 and 79 years old with Graves' ophthalmopathy. The CDR3 loop reads CASRQQSGAYGNEQFF. DNA of the CDR3: TGTGCCAGCAGGCAGCAGTCGGGGGCATACGGCAATGAGCAGTTCTTC.